This T cell receptor (beta chain) was sequenced for a study of shared clonotypes between healthy human individuals (dated by TCRdb to the early 2020s). Background for the entire study: A few men and a couple of women, aged 18 to 49 years, made up the cohort. Per donor, three plates each were used for CD4 naive and CD4 memory, two for CD8 naive, and one for CD8 memory. To estimate repertoire size and how much clonotype sharing occurs between individuals, the study deeply sequenced the blood TCR repertoires of 5 or 6 healthy adults. To increase sequencing depth and limit assay-specific biases, different laboratories used diverse techniques to prepare libraries and sequence TCR repertoires. Leukapheresis yielded between about 0.94 and 9.5 billion PBMCs per donor.

Using the deep immunoSEQ assay, TCR CDR3 regions were amplified from genomic DNA by multiplex PCR. Extracted genomic DNA from each cell subset was distributed evenly across all wells of several immunoSEQ 96-well plates, and each plate was treated as a replicate. For sorted subsets, 200 to 250 ng of genomic DNA, equivalent to some 30,000 T cell genomes, went into each replicate PCR. Purified libraries were quantified with a Qubit 3.0 fluorometer, sized on a Bioanalyzer 2100, and re-quantified with the KAPA Library Quantification kit. Every immunoSEQ 96-well plate was sequenced on a separate single-read 150-cycle Illumina NextSeq 550 flow cell. The authors' analysis ran thus. Because only junctional sequences without quality scores were contained in the immunoSEQ output, filtering matching that applied to full-length reads could not be performed. To assign V/J genes and CDR3, sequences were annotated against IMGT germline references using PyIR, a Python wrapper for IgBLAST v1.9. Reads with weak V/J assignments (E-value above 1e-6), missing CDR3, stop codons, out-of-frame junctions, or ambiguous translated residues were removed. V3J clonotypes were defined as sequences sharing an identical inferred V gene, J gene, and CDR3 amino acid sequence. Percentage overlap between repertoires was calculated by dividing the number of shared unique clonotypes by the size of the smaller repertoire. RTK rarefaction, the Chao1 estimator, and Recon v2.1 estimates of unobserved clonotypes were used to assess repertoire richness. Generation probabilities were computed with OLGA for all TCRbeta clonotypes obtained by the gDNA method from a handful of donors. TCRdb took this table from immuneACCESS and kept in-frame rearrangements with V and J called. Such tables lack part of the clones; where checked against another copy, unresolved V genes explain under half of the gap, and the rest is unexplained. V, J and clone size derive from that table, while D and trimming were established from the DNA sequence. The sample records approximately 1.5 million clones, 98% of which are singletons. The biggest ten clones account for roughly 0.36% of the sample.

Concerning this clone: Its binding antigen is unknown. Base qualities were left out, and no much larger clone turns up one base away.

Donors were healthy HIV-negative adults with no recently reported acute infections or vaccinations. Every donor was a Caucasian adult living in Nashville, Tennessee, USA. CD4+ T cells were enriched by magnetic negative selection, after which naive cells were positively selected on CD45RA and the negative fraction was taken as the memory subset. Blood was collected by leukapheresis, and PBMCs were isolated by Ficoll-Histopaque density gradient centrifugation and then cryopreserved in liquid nitrogen vapor phase. Analytical flow cytometry was used to check the purity and quantity of every magnetically sorted T cell population. From each sorted fraction, genomic DNA was isolated and quantified by UV absorbance on a Nanodrop 2000c. The germline V gene supplies CDR1 MNHEY and CDR2 SVGAGI. Taken from cysteine to phenylalanine, the CDR3 has 13 residues. Only the CDR3 part of the read is kept: 39 bases, read in frame from the first base. The germline ends are 7 bases apart after V is trimmed by 7 bases and J by 1 base.

Overall results and qualifications from the work: Naive subsets generally had larger estimated clonotype richness than memory subsets. Sampling was restricted to blood, and TCR repertoires in tissue are likely to differ from TCR repertoires in blood. Sharing across several donors was observed for about 5% of naive CD4, about 3.2% of naive CD8, roughly 2.3% of memory CD4, and roughly 0.4% of memory CD8 clonotypes. Because the study included only a small number of donors, the genetic and exposure-history diversity represented was limited. Compared with non-shared clonotypes, clonotypes shared by all four sorted-subset donors had higher generation probabilities. Pairwise subsampling led to the expectation that sequencing depth would affect the degree of clonotype sharing among donors. Even with the large sequencing depth, rarefaction of the sorted-subset datasets indicated that sequencing was incomplete.

The source is a man under 40 in good health. The sequence joins TRBV6-5 to TRBJ2-2; TRBD1 is a possible D gene, resting on 5 matching bases. Sequenced material: naive CD4+ T cells sorted from blood. The label giving this sample's cell subset or site can be read as: CD45RA+ positively selected. The DNA sequence is TGTGCCAGCAAGCAGGGGAACACCGGGGAGCTGTTTTTT. It encodes CASKQGNTGELFF.